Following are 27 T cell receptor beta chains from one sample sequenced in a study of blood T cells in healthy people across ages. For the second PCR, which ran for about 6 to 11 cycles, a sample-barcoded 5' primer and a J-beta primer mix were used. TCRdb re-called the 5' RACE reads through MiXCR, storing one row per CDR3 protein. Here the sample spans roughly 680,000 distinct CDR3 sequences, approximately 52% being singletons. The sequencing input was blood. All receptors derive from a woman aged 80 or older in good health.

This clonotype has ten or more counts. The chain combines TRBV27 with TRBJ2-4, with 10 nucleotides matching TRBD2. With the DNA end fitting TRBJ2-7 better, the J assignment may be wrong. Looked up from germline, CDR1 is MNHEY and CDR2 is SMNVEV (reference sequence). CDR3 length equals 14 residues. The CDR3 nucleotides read TGTGCCAGCAGTTTTAGGGGACTAGCGAGCGAGCAGTACTTC. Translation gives CASSFRGLASEQYF.

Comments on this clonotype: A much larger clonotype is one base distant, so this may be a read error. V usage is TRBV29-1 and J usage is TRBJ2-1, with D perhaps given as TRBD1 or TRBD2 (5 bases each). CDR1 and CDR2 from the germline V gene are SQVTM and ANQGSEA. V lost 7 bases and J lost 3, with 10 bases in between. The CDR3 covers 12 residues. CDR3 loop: CSAGDRYNEQFF. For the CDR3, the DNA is TGCAGCGCTGGGGACCGCTACAATGAGCAGTTCTTC.

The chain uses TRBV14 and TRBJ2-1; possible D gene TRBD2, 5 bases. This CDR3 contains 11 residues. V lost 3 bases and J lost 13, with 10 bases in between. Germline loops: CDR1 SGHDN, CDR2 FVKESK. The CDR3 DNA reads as TGTGCCAGCAGCCAGGGAGAGACCCAGTTCTTC. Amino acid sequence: CASSQGETQFF.

The CDR3 loop is CASSWGGYTGELFF. The CDR3 DNA reads TGTGCCAGCAGCTGGGGGGGGTACACCGGGGAGCTGTTTTTT. The rearrangement joins TRBV5-6 to TRBJ2-2; 7 positions match TRBD2. Germline CDR1 SGHDT, CDR2 YYEEEE. After removal of 3 bases from V and 3 bases from J, the junction contained 2 bases not matched to a gene. The CDR3 contains 14 residues. The complete variable domain, with remaining parts taken from reference TRBV5-6 and TRBJ2-2, reads DAGVTQSPTHLIKTRGQQVTLRCSPKSGHDTVSWYQQALGQGPQFIFQYYEEEERQRGNFPDRFSGHQFPNYSSELNVNALLLGDSALYLCASSWGGYTGELFFGEGSRLTVL.

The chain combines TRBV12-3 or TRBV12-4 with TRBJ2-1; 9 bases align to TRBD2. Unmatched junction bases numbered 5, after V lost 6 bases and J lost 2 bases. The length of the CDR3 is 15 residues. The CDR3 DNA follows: TGTGCCAGCAGACTGCGGGGGGGGCCCTACAATGAGCAGTTCTTC. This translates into CASRLRGGPYNEQFF.

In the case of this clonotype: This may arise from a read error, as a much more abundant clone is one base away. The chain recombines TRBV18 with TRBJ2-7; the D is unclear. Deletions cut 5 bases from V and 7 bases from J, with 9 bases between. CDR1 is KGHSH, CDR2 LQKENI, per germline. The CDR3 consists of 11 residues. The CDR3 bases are TGTGCCAGCTCAGAAATCAATGAGCAGTACTTC. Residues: CASSEINEQYF.

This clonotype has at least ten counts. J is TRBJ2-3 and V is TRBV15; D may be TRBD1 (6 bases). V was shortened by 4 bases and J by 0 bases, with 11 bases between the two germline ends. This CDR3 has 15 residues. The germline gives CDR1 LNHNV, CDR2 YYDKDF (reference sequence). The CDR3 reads CATSNRDTSTDTQYF. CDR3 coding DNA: TGTGCCACCAGCAACCGGGACACCAGCACAGATACGCAGTATTTT.

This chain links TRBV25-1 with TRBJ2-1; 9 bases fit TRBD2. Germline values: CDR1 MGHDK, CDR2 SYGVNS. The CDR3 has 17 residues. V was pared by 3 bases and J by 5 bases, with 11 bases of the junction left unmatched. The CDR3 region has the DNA TGTGCCAGCAGTGATCCCACTCGCGGGGGGGCCAACAATGAGCAGTTCTTC. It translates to CASSDPTRGGANNEQFF.

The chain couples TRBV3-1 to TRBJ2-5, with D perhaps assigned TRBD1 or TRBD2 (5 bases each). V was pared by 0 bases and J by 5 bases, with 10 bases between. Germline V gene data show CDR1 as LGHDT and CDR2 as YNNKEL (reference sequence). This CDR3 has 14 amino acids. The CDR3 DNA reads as TGTGCCAGCAGCCAAGATCGGGGCTCGGAGACCCAGTACTTC. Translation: CASSQDRGSETQYF.

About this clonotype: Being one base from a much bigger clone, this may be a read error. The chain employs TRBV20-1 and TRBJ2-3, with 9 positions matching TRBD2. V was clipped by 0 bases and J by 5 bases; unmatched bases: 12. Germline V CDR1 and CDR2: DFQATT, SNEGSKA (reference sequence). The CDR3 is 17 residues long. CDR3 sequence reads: CSARDPLAGDSIDTQYF. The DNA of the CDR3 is TGCAGTGCTAGAGATCCCTTAGCGGGAGATTCGATAGATACGCAGTATTTT.

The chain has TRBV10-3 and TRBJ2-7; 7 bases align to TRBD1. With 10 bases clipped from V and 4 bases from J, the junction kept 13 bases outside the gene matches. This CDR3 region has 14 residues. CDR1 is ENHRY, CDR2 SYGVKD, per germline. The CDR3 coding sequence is TGTGCCACCATGGTAGCGACAGGGAGTTACGAGCAGTACTTC. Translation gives CATMVATGSYEQYF.

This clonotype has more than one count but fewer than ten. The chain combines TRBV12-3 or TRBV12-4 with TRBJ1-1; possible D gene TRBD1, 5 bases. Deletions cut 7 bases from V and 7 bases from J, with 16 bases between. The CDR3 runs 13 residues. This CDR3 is CASKRSVGGEAFF. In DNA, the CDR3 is TGTGCCAGCAAAAGATCTGTCGGGGGTGAAGCTTTCTTT.

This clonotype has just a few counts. CDR3 amino acids: CASSQDSRKGYTF. CDR3 DNA: TGTGCCAGCAGCCAAGACAGTCGGAAGGGCTACACCTTC. The chain employs TRBV14 and TRBJ1-2; D call uncertain. Germline-derived CDR1 and CDR2 are SGHDN and FVKESK. Trimming cost V 0 bases and J 8 bases, with 10 bases left between them. The CDR3 consists of 13 residues.

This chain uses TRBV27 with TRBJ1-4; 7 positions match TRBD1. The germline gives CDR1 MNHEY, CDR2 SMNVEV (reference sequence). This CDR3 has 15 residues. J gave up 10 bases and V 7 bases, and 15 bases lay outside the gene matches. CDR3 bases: TGTGCCAGCAAAATTGACAGGGTAGGGGAAGGAAAACTGTTTTTT. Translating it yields CASKIDRVGEGKLFF.

DNA of the CDR3: TGTGCCAGCAGCCCCCACAGGAGATTGGACAAAAACATTCAGTACTTC. Amino acids: CASSPHRRLDKNIQYF. The rearrangement uses TRBV7-8 and TRBJ2-4; D perhaps matches TRBD1 (5 bases). V was cut by 5 bases and J by 3 bases, with 17 bases left in between. This CDR3 contains 16 residues. CDR1 and CDR2 from the germline V gene are SGHVS and FQNEAQ.

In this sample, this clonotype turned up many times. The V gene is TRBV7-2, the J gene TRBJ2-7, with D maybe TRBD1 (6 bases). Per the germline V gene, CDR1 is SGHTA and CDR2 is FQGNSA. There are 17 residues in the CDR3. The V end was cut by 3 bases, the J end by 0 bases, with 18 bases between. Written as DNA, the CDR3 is TGTGCCAGCAGCTTGGGCGTGGGGGCGATAACCTCCTACGAGCAGTACTTC. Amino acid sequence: CASSLGVGAITSYEQYF.

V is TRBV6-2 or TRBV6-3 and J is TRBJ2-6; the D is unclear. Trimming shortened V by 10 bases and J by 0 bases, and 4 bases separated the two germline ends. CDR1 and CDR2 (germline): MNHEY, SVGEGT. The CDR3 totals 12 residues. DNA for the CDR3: TGTGCCACCTACTCTGGGGCCAACGTCCTGACTTTC. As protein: CATYSGANVLTF.

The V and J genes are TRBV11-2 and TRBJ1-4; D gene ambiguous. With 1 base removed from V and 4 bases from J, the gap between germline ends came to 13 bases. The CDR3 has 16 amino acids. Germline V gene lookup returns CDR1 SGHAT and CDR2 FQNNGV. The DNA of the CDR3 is TGTGCCAGCAGCTTAGTAACCCGAGGGTATAATGAAAAACTGTTTTTT. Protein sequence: CASSLVTRGYNEKLFF.

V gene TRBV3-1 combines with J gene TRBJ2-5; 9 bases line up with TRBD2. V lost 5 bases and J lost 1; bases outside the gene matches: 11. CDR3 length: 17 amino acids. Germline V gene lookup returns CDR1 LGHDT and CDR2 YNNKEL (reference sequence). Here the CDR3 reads CASSGPTSGWGQETQYF. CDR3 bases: TGTGCCAGCAGCGGACCGACTAGCGGATGGGGCCAAGAGACCCAGTACTTC.

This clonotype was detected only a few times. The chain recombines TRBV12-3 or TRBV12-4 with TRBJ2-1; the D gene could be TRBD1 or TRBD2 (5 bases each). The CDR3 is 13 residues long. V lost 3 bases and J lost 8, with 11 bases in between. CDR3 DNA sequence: TGTGCCAGCAGTTTTTCAGGGACCCATGAGCAGTTCTTC. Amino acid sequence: CASSFSGTHEQFF.

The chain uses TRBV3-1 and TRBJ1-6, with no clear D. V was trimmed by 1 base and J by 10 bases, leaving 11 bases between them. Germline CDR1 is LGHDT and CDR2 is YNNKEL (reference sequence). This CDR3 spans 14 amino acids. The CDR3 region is CASSQVVMGSPLHF. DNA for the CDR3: TGTGCCAGCAGCCAAGTGGTAATGGGCTCACCCCTCCACTTT.

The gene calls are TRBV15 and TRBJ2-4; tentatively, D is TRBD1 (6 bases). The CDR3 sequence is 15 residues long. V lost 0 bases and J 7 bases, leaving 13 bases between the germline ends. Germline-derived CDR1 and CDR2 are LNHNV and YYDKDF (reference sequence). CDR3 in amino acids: CATSRDKQGRNIQYF. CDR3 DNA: TGTGCCACCAGCAGAGATAAACAGGGAAGGAACATTCAGTACTTC. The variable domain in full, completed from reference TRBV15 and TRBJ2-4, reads DAMVIQNPRYQVTQFGKPVTLSCSQTLNHNVMYWYQQKSSQAPKLLFHYYDKDFNNEADTPDNFQSRRPNTSFCFLDIRSPGLGDTAMYLCATSRDKQGRNIQYFGAGTRLSVL.

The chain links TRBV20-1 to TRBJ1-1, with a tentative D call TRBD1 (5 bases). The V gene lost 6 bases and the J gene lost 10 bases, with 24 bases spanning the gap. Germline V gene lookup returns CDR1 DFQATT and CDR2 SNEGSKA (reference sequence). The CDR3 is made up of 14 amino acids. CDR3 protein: CSAALRGVLAGAFF. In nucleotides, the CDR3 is TGCAGTGCCGCTCTGAGAGGGGTCCTGGCTGGAGCTTTCTTT.

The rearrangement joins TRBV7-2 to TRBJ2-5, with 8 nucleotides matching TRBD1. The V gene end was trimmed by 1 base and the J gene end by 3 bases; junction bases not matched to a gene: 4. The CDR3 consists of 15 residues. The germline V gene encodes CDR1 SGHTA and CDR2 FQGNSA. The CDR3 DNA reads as TGTGCCAGCAGCTTAGGCAGGGGGCCTGAAGAGACCCAGTACTTC. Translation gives CASSLGRGPEETQYF.

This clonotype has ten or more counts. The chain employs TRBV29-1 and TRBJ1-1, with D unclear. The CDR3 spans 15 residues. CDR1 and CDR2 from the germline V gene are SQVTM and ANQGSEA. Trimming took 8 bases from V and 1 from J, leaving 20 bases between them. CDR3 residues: CSLGPSGDPNTEAFF. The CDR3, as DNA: TGCAGCTTAGGGCCCTCGGGCGACCCGAACACTGAAGCTTTCTTT. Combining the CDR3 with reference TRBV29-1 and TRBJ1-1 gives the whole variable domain SAVISQKPSRDICQRGTSLTIQCQVDSQVTMMFWYRQQPGQSLTLIATANQGSEATYESGFVIDKFPISRPNLTFSTLTVSNMSPEDSSIYLCSLGPSGDPNTEAFFGQGTRLTVV.

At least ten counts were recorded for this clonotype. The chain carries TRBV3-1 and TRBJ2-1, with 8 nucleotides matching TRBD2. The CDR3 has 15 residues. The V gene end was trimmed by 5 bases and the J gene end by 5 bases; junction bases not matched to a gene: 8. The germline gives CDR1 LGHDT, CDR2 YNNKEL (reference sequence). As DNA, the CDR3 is TGTGCCAGCAGCTGGGGACTAGAGCCAAACAATGAGCAGTTCTTC. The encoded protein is CASSWGLEPNNEQFF.

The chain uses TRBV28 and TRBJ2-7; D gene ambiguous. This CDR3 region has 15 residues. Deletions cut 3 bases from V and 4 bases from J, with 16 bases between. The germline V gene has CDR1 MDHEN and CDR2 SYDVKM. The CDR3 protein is CASSFVSGSIYEQYF. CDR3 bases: TGTGCCAGCAGTTTTGTGTCTGGCAGTATATACGAGCAGTACTTC. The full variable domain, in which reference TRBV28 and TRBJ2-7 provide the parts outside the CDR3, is DVKVTQSSRYLVKRTGEKVFLECVQDMDHENMFWYRQDPGLGLRLIYFSYDVKMKEKGDIPEGYSVSREKKERFSLILESASTNQTSMYLCASSFVSGSIYEQYFGPGTRLTVT.